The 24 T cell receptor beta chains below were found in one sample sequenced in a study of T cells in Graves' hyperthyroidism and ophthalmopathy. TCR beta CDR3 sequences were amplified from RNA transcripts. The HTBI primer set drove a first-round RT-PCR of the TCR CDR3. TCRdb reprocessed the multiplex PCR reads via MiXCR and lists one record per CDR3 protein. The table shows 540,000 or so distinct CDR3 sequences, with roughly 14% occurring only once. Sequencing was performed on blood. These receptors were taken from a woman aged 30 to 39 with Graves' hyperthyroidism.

CDR3 amino acids: CSARSAGTRTGELFF. CDR3 DNA sequence: TGCAGTGCTAGAAGTGCCGGGACTCGTACCGGGGAGCTGTTTTTT. The chain has TRBV20-1 and TRBJ2-2, with TRBD2 as a possible D gene (6 bases). Per the germline V gene, CDR1 is DFQATT and CDR2 is SNEGSKA (reference sequence). The V end was cut by 2 bases, the J end by 5 bases, with 15 bases between. CDR3 length equals 15 residues.

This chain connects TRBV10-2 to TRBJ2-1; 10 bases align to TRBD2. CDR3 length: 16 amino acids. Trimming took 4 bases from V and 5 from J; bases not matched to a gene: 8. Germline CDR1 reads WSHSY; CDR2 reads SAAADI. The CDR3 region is CASSGSRSGRDNEQFF. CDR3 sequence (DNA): TGCGCCAGCAGTGGCAGTAGGAGCGGGAGGGACAATGAGCAGTTCTTC.

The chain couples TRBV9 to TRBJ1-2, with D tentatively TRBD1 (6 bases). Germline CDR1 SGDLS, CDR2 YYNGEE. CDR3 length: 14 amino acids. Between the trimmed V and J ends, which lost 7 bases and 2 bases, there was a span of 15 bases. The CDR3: CASWGTQPNYGYTF. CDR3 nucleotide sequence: TGTGCCAGCTGGGGGACACAACCGAACTATGGCTACACCTTC.

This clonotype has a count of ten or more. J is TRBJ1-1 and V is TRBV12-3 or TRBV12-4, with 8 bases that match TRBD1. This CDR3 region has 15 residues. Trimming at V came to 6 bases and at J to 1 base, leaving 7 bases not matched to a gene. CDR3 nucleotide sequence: TGTGCCAGCAGACCCCCAGGGGGCGAGAACACTGAAGCTTTCTTT. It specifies CASRPPGGENTEAFF.

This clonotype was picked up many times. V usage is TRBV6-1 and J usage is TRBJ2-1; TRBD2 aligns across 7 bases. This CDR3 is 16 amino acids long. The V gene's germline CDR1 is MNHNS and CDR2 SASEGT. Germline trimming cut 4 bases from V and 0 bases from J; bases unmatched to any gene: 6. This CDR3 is CASSGSSGSSYNEQFF. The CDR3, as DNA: TGTGCCAGCAGTGGATCTAGCGGCAGCTCCTACAATGAGCAGTTCTTC.

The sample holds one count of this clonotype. CDR3: CASSSTGQGANEQFF. CDR3 DNA sequence: TGTGCCAGCAGCTCGACGGGACAGGGGGCCAATGAGCAGTTCTTC. The chain uses TRBV7-2 and TRBJ2-1; 12 bases align to TRBD1. V was clipped by 4 bases and J by 6 bases; unmatched bases: 4. Germline CDR1 SGHTA, CDR2 FQGNSA. The CDR3 loop spans 15 amino acids.

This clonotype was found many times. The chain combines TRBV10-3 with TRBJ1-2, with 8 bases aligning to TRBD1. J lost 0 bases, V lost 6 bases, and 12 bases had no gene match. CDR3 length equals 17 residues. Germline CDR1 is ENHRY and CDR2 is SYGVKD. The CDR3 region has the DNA TGTGCCATCAGGGAGACAGGGGTAACCCTTACTAACTATGGCTACACCTTC. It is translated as CAIRETGVTLTNYGYTF.

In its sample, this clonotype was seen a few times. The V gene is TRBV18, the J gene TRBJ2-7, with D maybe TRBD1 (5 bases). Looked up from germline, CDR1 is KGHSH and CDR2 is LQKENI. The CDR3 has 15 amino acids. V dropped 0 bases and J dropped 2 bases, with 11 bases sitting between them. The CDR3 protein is CASSPPRGQTYEQYF. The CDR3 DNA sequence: TGTGCCAGCTCACCACCAAGGGGTCAGACCTACGAGCAGTACTTC.

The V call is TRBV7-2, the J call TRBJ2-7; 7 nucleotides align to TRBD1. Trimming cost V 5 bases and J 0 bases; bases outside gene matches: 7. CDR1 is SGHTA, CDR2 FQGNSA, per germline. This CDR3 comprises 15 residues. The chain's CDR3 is CASSAYRGYSYEQYF. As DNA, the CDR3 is TGTGCCAGCAGCGCCTACAGGGGATACTCCTACGAGCAGTACTTC.

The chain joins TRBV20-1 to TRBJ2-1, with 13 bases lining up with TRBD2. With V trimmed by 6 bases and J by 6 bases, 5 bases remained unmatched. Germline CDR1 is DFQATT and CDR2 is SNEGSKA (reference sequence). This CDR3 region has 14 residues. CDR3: CSAPGLAGINEQFF. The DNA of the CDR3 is TGCAGTGCCCCGGGACTAGCGGGAATCAATGAGCAGTTCTTC.

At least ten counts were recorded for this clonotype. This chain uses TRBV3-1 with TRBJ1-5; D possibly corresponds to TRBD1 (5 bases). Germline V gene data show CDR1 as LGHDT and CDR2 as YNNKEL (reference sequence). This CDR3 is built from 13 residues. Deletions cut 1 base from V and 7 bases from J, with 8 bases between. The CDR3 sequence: CASSQVGTQPQHF. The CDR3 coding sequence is TGTGCCAGCAGCCAAGTAGGGACCCAGCCCCAGCATTTT.

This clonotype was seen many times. CDR3 coding DNA: TGCAGTGCGCCCGGGACTAGTTCTGGTAACGAGCAGTACTTC. This encodes CSAPGTSSGNEQYF. The chain carries TRBV20-1 and TRBJ2-7, with 8 nucleotides matching TRBD2. The CDR3 length is 14 residues. Germline values: CDR1 DFQATT, CDR2 SNEGSKA (reference sequence). The junction had 12 bases not matched to a gene; V was cut back by 6 bases and J by 5 bases.

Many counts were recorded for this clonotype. The CDR3 is CSASGRAYTDEQFF. In DNA form, the CDR3 reads TGCAGTGCTAGCGGGAGGGCTTACACCGATGAGCAGTTCTTC. This chain uses TRBV20-1 with TRBJ2-1; 8 nucleotides match TRBD2. The CDR3 extends over 14 amino acids. Germline lookup yields CDR1 DFQATT and CDR2 SNEGSKA (reference sequence). Trimming took 3 bases from V and 8 from J; bases not matched to a gene: 9.

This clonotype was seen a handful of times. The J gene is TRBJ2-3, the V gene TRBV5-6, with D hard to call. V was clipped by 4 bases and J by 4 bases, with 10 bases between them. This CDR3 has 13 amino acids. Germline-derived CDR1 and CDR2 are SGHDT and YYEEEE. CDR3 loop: CASSVIEADTQYF. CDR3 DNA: TGTGCCAGCAGCGTGATTGAGGCAGATACGCAGTATTTT. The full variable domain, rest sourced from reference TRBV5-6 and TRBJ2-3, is DAGVTQSPTHLIKTRGQQVTLRCSPKSGHDTVSWYQQALGQGPQFIFQYYEEEERQRGNFPDRFSGHQFPNYSSELNVNALLLGDSALYLCASSVIEADTQYFGPGTRLTVL.

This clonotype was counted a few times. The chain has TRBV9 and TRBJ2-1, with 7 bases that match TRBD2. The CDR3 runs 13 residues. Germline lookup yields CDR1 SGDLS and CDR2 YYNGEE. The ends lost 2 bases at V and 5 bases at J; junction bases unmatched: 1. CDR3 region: CASSVGGNNEQFF. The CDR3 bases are TGTGCCAGCAGCGTGGGGGGGAACAATGAGCAGTTCTTC.

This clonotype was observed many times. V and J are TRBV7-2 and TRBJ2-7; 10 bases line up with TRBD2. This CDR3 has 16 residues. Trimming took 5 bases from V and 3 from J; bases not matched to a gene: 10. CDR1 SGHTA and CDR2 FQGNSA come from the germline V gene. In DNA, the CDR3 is TGTGCCAGCAGCATGCGGACTAGCGGAACAATCTACGAGCAGTACTTC. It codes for CASSMRTSGTIYEQYF.

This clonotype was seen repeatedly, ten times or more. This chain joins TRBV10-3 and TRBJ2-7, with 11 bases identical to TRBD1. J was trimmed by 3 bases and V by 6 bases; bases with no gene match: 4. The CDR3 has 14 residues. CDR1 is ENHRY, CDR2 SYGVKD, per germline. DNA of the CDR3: TGTGCCATCAGAGGGACAGGGGGGGACTACGAGCAGTACTTC. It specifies CAIRGTGGDYEQYF.

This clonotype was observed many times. The CDR3 loop is CAWSVLIYGYTF. CDR3 DNA: TGTGCCTGGAGTGTACTTATCTATGGCTACACCTTC. The rearrangement joins TRBV30 to TRBJ1-2; unclear D gene. The germline V and J ends were trimmed by 0 bases and 4 bases, with 6 bases remaining between them. CDR3 size: 12 residues. The germline V gene has CDR1 GTSNPN and CDR2 SVGIG (reference sequence).

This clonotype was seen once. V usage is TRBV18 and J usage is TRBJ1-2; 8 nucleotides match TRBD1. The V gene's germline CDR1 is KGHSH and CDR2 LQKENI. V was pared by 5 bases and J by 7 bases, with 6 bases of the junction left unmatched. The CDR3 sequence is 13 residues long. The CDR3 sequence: CASSAGQGAGYTF. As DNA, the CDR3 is TGTGCCAGCTCAGCAGGACAGGGTGCTGGCTACACCTTC.

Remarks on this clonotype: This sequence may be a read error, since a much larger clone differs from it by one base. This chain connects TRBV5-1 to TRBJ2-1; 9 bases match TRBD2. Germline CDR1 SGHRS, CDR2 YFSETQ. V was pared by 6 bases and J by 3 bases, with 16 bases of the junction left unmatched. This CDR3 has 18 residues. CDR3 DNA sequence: TGCGCCAGCAAAGAGACGAGCGGGGCTAGCGGGAACTACAATGAGCAGTTCTTC. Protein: CASKETSGASGNYNEQFF.

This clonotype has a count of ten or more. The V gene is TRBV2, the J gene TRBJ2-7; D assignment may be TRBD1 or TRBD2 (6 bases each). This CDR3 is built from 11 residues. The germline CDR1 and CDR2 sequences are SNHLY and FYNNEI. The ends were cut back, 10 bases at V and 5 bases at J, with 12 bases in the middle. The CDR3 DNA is TGTGCCATCCTGCGGGACAACGAGCAGTACTTC. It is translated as CAILRDNEQYF.

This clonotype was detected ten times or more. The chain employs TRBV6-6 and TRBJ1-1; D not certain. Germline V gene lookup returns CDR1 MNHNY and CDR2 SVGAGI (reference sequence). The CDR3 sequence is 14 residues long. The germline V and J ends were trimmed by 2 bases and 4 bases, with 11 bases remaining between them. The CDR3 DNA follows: TGTGCCAGCAGTTACGGGCCGGGTGCCACTGAAGCTTTCTTT. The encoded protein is CASSYGPGATEAFF.

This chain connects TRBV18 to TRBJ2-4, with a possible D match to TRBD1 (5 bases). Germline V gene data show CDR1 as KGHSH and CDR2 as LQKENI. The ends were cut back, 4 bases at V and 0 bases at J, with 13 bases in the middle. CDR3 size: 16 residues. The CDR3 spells CASSLPRQLAKNIQYF. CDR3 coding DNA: TGTGCCAGCTCACTACCCAGACAGCTAGCCAAAAACATTCAGTACTTC.

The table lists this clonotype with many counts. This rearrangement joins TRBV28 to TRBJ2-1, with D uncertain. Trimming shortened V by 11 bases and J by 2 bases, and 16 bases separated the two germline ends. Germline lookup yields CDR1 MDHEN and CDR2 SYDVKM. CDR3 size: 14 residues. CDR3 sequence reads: CAAKSKRTYNEQFF. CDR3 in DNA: TGTGCCGCAAAAAGTAAGAGAACCTACAATGAGCAGTTCTTC.